This paragraph covers one TCR beta chain sequence. Negative magnetic isolation gave CD8+ and CD4+ cells; FACS enriched CD8+ TEMRA. The authors reverse transcribed about 0.5 to 1 ug RNA with random hexamers. Coverage of TCR beta CDR3 amplification by immunoSEQ multiplex PCR extended to 54 Vbeta and 13 Jbeta. TCRdb recomputed calls from the immunoSEQ multiplex PCR reads with MiXCR, one row per CDR3 protein. The sample includes about 180,000 distinct CDR3 sequences, approximately 94% seen only once; the top ten take more than 0.09%. This record comes from a study of CD8 T cells in Susac syndrome. Sequenced input: CD4+ T cells from PBMCs. This TCR was sampled from a human donor with multiple sclerosis.

CDR3 DNA: TGTGCCTGCTCGGACACTTCTACCTCTTACGAGCAGTACTTC. As protein: CACSDTSTSYEQYF. The chain combines TRBV30 with TRBJ2-7, with D perhaps TRBD1 (5 bases). CDR1 and CDR2 from the germline V gene are GTSNPN and SVGIG (reference sequence). The CDR3 length is 14 residues. Trimming left V 6 bases short and J 4 bases short, with 19 bases between. The whole variable domain, filled in from reference TRBV30 and TRBJ2-7, reads SQTIHQWPATLVQPVGSPLSLECTVEGTSNPNLYWYRQAAGRGLQLLFYSVGIGQISSEVPQNLSASRPQDRQFILSSKKLLLSDSGFYLCACSDTSTSYEQYFGPGTRLTVT.